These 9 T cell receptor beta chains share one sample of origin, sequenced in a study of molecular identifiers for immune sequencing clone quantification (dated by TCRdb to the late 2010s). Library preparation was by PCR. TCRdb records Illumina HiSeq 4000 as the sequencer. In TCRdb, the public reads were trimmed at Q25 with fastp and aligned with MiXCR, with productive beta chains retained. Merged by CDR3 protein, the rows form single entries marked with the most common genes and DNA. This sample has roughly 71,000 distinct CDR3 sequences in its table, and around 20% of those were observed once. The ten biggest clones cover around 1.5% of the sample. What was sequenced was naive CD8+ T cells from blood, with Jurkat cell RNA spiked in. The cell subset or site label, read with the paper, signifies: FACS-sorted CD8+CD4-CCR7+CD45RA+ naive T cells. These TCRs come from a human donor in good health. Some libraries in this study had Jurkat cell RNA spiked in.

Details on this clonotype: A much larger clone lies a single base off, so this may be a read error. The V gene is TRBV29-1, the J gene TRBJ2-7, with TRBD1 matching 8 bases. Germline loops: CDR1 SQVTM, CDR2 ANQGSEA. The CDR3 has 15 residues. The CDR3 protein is CSVAGGQGVTYVQYF. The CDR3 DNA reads TGCAGCGTTGCAGGGGGCCAGGGGGTTACCTACGTGCAGTACTTC.

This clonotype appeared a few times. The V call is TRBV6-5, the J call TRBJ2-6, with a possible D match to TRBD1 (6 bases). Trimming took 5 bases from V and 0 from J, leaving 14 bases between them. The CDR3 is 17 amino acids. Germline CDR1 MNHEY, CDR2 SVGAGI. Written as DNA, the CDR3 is TGTGCCAGCAGTCGAGGGGACACCGTCTCTGGGGCCAACGTCCTGACTTTC. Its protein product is CASSRGDTVSGANVLTF.

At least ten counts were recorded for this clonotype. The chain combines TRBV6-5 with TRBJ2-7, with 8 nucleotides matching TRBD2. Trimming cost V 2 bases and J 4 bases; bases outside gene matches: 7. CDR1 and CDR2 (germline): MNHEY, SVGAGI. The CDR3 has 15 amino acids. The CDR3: CASSYRGGAAYEQYF. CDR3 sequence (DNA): TGTGCCAGCAGTTACCGGGGGGGAGCGGCGTACGAGCAGTACTTC.

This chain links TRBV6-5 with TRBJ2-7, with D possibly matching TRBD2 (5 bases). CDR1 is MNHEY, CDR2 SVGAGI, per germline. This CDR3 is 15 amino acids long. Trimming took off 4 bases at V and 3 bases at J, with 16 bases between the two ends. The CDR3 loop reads CASSSPPSGYYEQYF. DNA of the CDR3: TGTGCCAGCAGTTCCCCCCCCAGCGGCTACTACGAGCAGTACTTC.

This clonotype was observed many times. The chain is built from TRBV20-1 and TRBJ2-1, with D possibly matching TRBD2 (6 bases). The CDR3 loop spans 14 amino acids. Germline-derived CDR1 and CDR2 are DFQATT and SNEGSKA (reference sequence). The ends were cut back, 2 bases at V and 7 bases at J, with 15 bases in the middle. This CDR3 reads CSARLGGGFNEQFF. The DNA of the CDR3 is TGCAGTGCTAGACTCGGGGGAGGCTTTAATGAGCAGTTCTTC.

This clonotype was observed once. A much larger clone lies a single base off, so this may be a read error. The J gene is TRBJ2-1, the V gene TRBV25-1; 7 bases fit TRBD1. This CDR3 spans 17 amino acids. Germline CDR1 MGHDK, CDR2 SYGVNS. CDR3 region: CAGSAPPTGIPYNEQFF. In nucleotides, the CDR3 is TGTGCCGGCAGTGCACCCCCGACAGGGATCCCCTACAATGAGCAGTTCTTC.

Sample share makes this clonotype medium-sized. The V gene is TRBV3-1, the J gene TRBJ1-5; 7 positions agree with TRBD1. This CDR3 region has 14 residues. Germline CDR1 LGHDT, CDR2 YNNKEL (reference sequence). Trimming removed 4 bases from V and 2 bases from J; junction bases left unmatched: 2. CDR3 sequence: CASSRGQGNQPQHF. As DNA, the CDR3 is TGTGCCAGCAGCCGAGGACAGGGCAATCAGCCCCAGCATTTT.

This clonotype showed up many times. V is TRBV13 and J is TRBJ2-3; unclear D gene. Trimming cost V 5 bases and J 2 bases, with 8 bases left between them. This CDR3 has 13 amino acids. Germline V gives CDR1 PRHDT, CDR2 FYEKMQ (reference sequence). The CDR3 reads CASSPRNTDTQYF. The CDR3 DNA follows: TGTGCCAGCAGCCCCCGGAACACAGATACGCAGTATTTT.

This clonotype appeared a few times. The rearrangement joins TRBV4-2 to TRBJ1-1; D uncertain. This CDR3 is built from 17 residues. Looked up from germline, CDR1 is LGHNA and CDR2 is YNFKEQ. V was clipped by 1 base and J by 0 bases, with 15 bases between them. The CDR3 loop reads CASSQVLFEFMNTEAFF. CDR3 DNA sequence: TGTGCCAGCAGCCAAGTTCTATTCGAGTTTATGAACACTGAAGCTTTCTTT.